These 21 T cell receptor beta chains came from one sample sequenced in a study of cytotoxic CD8 clonotypes in ibrutinib-treated CLL. Only in-frame clones appear in the TCRdb table, and some are missing; sequencing was by immunoSEQ multiplex PCR. The sample comprises around 310,000 clones, about 77% of which are singletons, and about 6.3% rests with the top ten. Material: PBMCs, obtained before ibrutinib treatment. Receptors originate from a human donor with chronic lymphocytic leukemia.

This chain uses TRBV10-3 with TRBJ2-1, with TRBD1 identical over 9 bases. V was clipped by 10 bases and J by 8 bases; unmatched bases: 9. CDR1 is ENHRY, CDR2 SYGVKD, per germline. The CDR3 sequence is 13 residues long. The CDR3, as DNA: TGTGCCACCGGGACAGGGTTGGGTGATGAGCAGTTCTTC. Its protein product is CATGTGLGDEQFF.

This chain joins TRBV27 and TRBJ1-5; 7 bases fit TRBD1. The trim removed 9 bases at V and 3 bases at J, leaving 8 bases unmatched. The CDR3 runs to 14 residues. Germline values: CDR1 MNHEY, CDR2 SMNVEV (reference sequence). The DNA for the CDR3 is TGTGCCAGTACGAAGACAGGGTTCAATCAGCCCCAGCATTTT. It specifies CASTKTGFNQPQHF.

The chain couples TRBV7-2 to TRBJ2-5; 7 bases agree with TRBD2. The CDR3 spans 15 residues. Germline V gene sequence: CDR1 SGHTA, CDR2 FQGNSA. V lost 2 bases to trimming and J lost 3 bases; unmatched junction nucleotides: 6. CDR3 nucleotides: TGTGCCAGCAGCTTATTAGGCGGGACTAAAGAGACCCAGTACTTC. Its translation: CASSLLGGTKETQYF.

The chain is built from TRBV7-7 and TRBJ2-7; 11 bases are a match to TRBD2. V lost 4 bases and J lost 3; bases outside the gene matches: 2. Germline V gives CDR1 SSHAT, CDR2 FNYEAQ (reference sequence). The CDR3 extends over 14 amino acids. Here the CDR3 DNA reads TGTGCCAGCAGCTCGGGGACTAGCGGCTACGAGCAGTACTTC. Translation: CASSSGTSGYEQYF. The full variable domain, in which reference TRBV7-7 and TRBJ2-7 provide the parts outside the CDR3, is GAGVSQSPRYKVTKRGQDVTLRCDPISSHATLYWYQQALGQGPEFLTYFNYEAQPDKSGLPSDRFSAERPEGSISTLTIQRTEQRDSAMYRCASSSGTSGYEQYFGPGTRLTVT.

This clone has only a few counts. The genes are TRBV5-1 and TRBJ1-4, with a possible D match to TRBD1 (6 bases). Germline-derived CDR1 and CDR2 are SGHRS and YFSETQ. The CDR3 loop spans 16 amino acids. V was clipped by 4 bases and J by 5 bases, with 18 bases between them. CDR3 sequence (DNA): TGCGCCAGCAGCCCTACACCGACAGGTCTAAATGAAAAACTGTTTTTT. This encodes CASSPTPTGLNEKLFF.

The chain carries TRBV7-8 and TRBJ1-5; weak D call: TRBD1 (6 bases). Germline V CDR1 and CDR2: SGHVS, FQNEAQ. V was pared by 3 bases and J by 8 bases, with 14 bases between. The CDR3 contains 14 residues. The CDR3 bases are TGTGCCAGCAGCTTTATGGACAGTCGAGAGCCCCAGCATTTT. Amino acid sequence: CASSFMDSREPQHF.

The CDR3 is CASSHWTGETTGELFF. The CDR3 bases are TGTGCCAGCAGTCACTGGACAGGGGAAACTACCGGGGAGCTGTTTTTT. V is TRBV28 and J is TRBJ2-2; 9 bases are a match to TRBD1. The CDR3 contains 16 residues. Trimming took 5 bases from V and 5 from J; bases not matched to a gene: 9. In germline, CDR1 is MDHEN, CDR2 SYDVKM. The full variable domain, with the rest looked up from reference TRBV28 and TRBJ2-2, is DVKVTQSSRYLVKRTGEKVFLECVQDMDHENMFWYRQDPGLGLRLIYFSYDVKMKEKGDIPEGYSVSREKKERFSLILESASTNQTSMYLCASSHWTGETTGELFFGEGSRLTVL.

The V and J genes are TRBV6-1 and TRBJ2-7, with TRBD1 identical over 9 bases. The V segment lost 6 bases and the J segment 6 bases; nucleotides outside the gene matches: 12. CDR3 length: 15 residues. Germline V gives CDR1 MNHNS, CDR2 SASEGT. Here the CDR3 reads CASRESTGTGFEQYF. The DNA for the CDR3 is TGTGCCAGCAGAGAATCCACCGGGACAGGGTTCGAGCAGTACTTC.

The rearrangement uses TRBV11-2 and TRBJ2-5; D gene ambiguous. Germline V gives CDR1 SGHAT, CDR2 FQNNGV. The CDR3 extends over 13 amino acids. Deletions cut 4 bases from V and 5 bases from J, with 11 bases between. CDR3 sequence (DNA): TGTGCCAGCAGCTCACGAGTCCGGGAGACCCAGTACTTC. Translated, it gives CASSSRVRETQYF.

V and J are TRBV6-4 and TRBJ1-2; 12 bases agree with TRBD1. From germline, CDR1 is MRHNA and CDR2 SNTAGT. J lost 6 bases, V lost 5 bases, and 7 bases had no gene match. The CDR3 is made up of 15 amino acids. CDR3 sequence: CASSRSGTGGNGYTF. CDR3 coding DNA: TGTGCCAGCAGTAGATCCGGGACAGGGGGCAATGGCTACACCTTC.

This clone showed up just once. The rearrangement links TRBV5-1 to TRBJ2-1; 13 nucleotides agree with TRBD2. The CDR3 consists of 18 residues. Looked up from germline, CDR1 is SGHRS and CDR2 is YFSETQ. With V trimmed by 5 bases and J by 4 bases, 12 bases remained unmatched. The CDR3 DNA reads TGCGCCAGCAGAGACTCTGGGGGACTAGCGGGATTTTACAATGAGCAGTTCTTC. Protein: CASRDSGGLAGFYNEQFF.

The chain recombines TRBV27 with TRBJ1-2; D might be TRBD1 (5 bases). CDR1 and CDR2 from the germline V gene are MNHEY and SMNVEV (reference sequence). The CDR3 extends over 13 amino acids. V was pared by 2 bases and J by 7 bases, with 11 bases between. The CDR3 is CASSLGGVAGYTF. DNA of the CDR3: TGTGCCAGCAGTTTAGGGGGTGTGGCTGGCTACACCTTC.

The chain employs TRBV7-3 and TRBJ2-5; D is possibly TRBD1 or TRBD2 (6 bases each). CDR1 and CDR2 from the germline V gene are SGHTA and FQGTGA. CDR3 size: 14 residues. V lost 3 bases, J lost 5 bases, and 13 bases lay in between. As DNA, the CDR3 is TGTGCCAGCAGCTTGGGGGGCTCTCAGGAGACCCAGTACTTC. This translates into CASSLGGSQETQYF.

This sequence joins TRBV29-1 and TRBJ2-5; TRBD2 might be the D (6 bases). The CDR3 has 14 residues. V lost 6 bases to trimming and J lost 2 bases, with 16 bases between them. Looked up from germline, CDR1 is SQVTM and CDR2 is ANQGSEA. CDR3 amino acids: CSVTRAGRQETQYF. CDR3 nucleotide sequence: TGCAGCGTAACAAGGGCGGGACGTCAAGAGACCCAGTACTTC.

This chain joins TRBV6-5 and TRBJ2-1; 8 positions agree with TRBD2. Trimming took 4 bases from V and 0 from J; bases not matched to a gene: 5. The CDR3 runs to 16 residues. Germline V CDR1 and CDR2: MNHEY, SVGAGI. DNA for the CDR3: TGTGCCAGCAGTTCTGCGGGAGGAAGCTCCTACAATGAGCAGTTCTTC. Translation gives CASSSAGGSSYNEQFF.

The chain joins TRBV30 to TRBJ2-1, with TRBD1 matching over 7 bases. Germline CDR1 is GTSNPN and CDR2 is SVGIG (reference sequence). V shed 2 bases, J shed 4 bases, and the junction held 14 bases outside the gene matches. The CDR3 length is 17 residues. For the CDR3, the DNA is TGTGCCTGGAGTACCTCGTTTTGGGACAGCAGTTACAATGAGCAGTTCTTC. Amino acids: CAWSTSFWDSSYNEQFF.

The chain couples TRBV7-9 to TRBJ2-7; no reliable D call. CDR3 length: 14 residues. Looked up from germline, CDR1 is SEHNR and CDR2 is FQNEAQ (reference sequence). V was trimmed by 5 bases and J by 3 bases, leaving 14 bases between them. CDR3: CASSHPRAVYEQYF. For the CDR3, the DNA is TGTGCCAGCAGCCACCCCCGAGCAGTCTACGAGCAGTACTTC.

This chain uses TRBV13 with TRBJ2-7; D may be TRBD2 (5 bases). The germline V and J ends were trimmed by 1 base and 0 bases, with 13 bases remaining between them. Germline V lookup: CDR1 PRHDT, CDR2 FYEKMQ (reference sequence). The CDR3 has 16 amino acids. In nucleotides, the CDR3 is TGTGCCAGCAGCTTAGCCCGGACTTCAAGCTCCTACGAGCAGTACTTC. Its translation: CASSLARTSSSYEQYF.

This rearrangement joins TRBV30 to TRBJ1-2; D unresolved. V dropped 0 bases and J dropped 2 bases, with 4 bases sitting between them. The CDR3 length is 12 residues. Per the germline V gene, CDR1 is GTSNPN and CDR2 is SVGIG (reference sequence). CDR3 DNA: TGTGCCTGGAGTGTACCCAACTATGGCTACACCTTC. As protein: CAWSVPNYGYTF.

The chain uses TRBV5-1 and TRBJ2-7; D gene ambiguous. Germline-derived CDR1 and CDR2 are SGHRS and YFSETQ. This CDR3 contains 17 residues. The germline V and J ends were trimmed by 4 bases and 2 bases, with 22 bases remaining between them. CDR3 coding DNA: TGCGCCAGCAGCCGAAAAACCGGGCCCGACCCCGCCTACGAGCAGTACTTC. It specifies CASSRKTGPDPAYEQYF.

This clone was seen once. The chain joins TRBV15 to TRBJ1-1, with D unresolved. Germline loops: CDR1 LNHNV, CDR2 YYDKDF (reference sequence). Trimming took off 5 bases at V and 4 bases at J, with 20 bases between the two ends. The CDR3 is 16 amino acids. CDR3 sequence (DNA): TGTGCCACCAGCCCCCTCCAAAGGGCTACCTTCACTGAAGCTTTCTTT. This sequence encodes CATSPLQRATFTEAFF.